The present entry profiles one T cell receptor (beta chain) with its context. The CDR3 runs 13 residues. The germline V gene encodes CDR1 MNHEY and CDR2 SVGAGI. The junction had 2 bases not matched to a gene; V was cut back by 4 bases and J by 3 bases. These data come from a study of blood T cells in healthy people across ages. About the research overall: Capture by template switching was about one barcoded beta molecule per two T cells.

Next came a second PCR, run for about 6 to 11 cycles, which used a sample-barcoded 5' primer along with a J-beta primer mix. Each of the cDNA molecules was tagged by a template-switch adaptor with 12 random nucleotides. Each sample provided no less than 2.5 million CDR3-containing paired-end reads. Via MiXCR, TCRdb re-called the 5' RACE reads, giving one row per CDR3 protein. The data hold 700,000 or so distinct CDR3 sequences, with 22% observed a single time. The TCR comes from a man between 65 and 85 years old in good health. The chain has TRBV6-5 and TRBJ1-2; the match to TRBD1 covers 7 bases. Sequenced: blood. The CDR3 coding sequence is TGTGCCAGCAGTTCGGGACAGCACTATGGCTACACCTTC. Amino acids: CASSSGQHYGYTF.